Listed below are T cell receptor beta chains from one sample, sequenced in a study of CD8 T cells in Susac syndrome. TCRdb called the immunoSEQ multiplex PCR reads again in MiXCR, with one record for every CDR3 protein. The sample lists 50,000 to 55,000 distinct CDR3 sequences, 85% to 95% occurring once. Specimen: CD8+ T cells from PBMCs. These receptors all come from a human donor with Susac syndrome. CDR3s include the opening cysteine and the closing phenylalanine or tryptophan. The D gene is left open where the match is weak.

v_call	d_call	j_call	cdr3_aa	cdr3_nt
TRBV4-1	.	TRBJ2-2	CASSPTVGYPGELFF	TGCGCCAGCAGCCCTACAGTGGGTTACCCCGGGGAGCTGTTTTTT
TRBV5-6	TRBD1	TRBJ1-2	CASSLRPGGVGTF	TGTGCCAGCAGCTTACGTCCAGGGGGCGTAGGCACCTTC
TRBV4-3	TRBD1	TRBJ2-7	CASSQDLSGTGESYEQYF	TGCGCCAGCAGCCAAGACTTATCCGGGACAGGAGAATCCTACGAGCAGTACTTC
TRBV6-5	.	TRBJ2-7	CASRDPAYKGYEQYF	TGTGCCAGCAGGGATCCGGCTTACAAGGGCTACGAGCAGTACTTC
TRBV4-1	TRBD2	TRBJ2-5	CASNPPHGLAGALQETQYF	TGCGCCAGCAATCCACCTCACGGCCTAGCGGGGGCCCTCCAAGAGACCCAGTACTTC
TRBV15	.	TRBJ1-2	CATSMQGFSSYGYTF	TGTGCCACCAGCATGCAAGGTTTTTCGAGCTATGGCTACACCTTC
TRBV9	.	TRBJ2-2	CASSSGDSSTGELFF	TGTGCCAGCAGCTCGGGGGACAGCTCGACCGGGGAGCTGTTTTTT
TRBV14	.	TRBJ1-6	CASSQRQAPNSPLHF	TGTGCCAGCAGCCAAAGACAGGCTCCCAATTCACCCCTCCACTTT
TRBV24-1	.	TRBJ1-1	CAIAVPQAFF	TGTGCCATCGCAGTCCCCCAAGCTTTCTTT
TRBV30	.	TRBJ1-1	CAWTLTGRGSTEAFF	TGTGCCTGGACCCTGACGGGCAGGGGTAGCACTGAAGCTTTCTTT